The 21 T cell receptor beta chains given below trace back to one sample, sequenced in a study of blood T cell repertoires in COVID-19. The method was immunoSEQ multiplex PCR; TCRdb's version includes in-frame clones alone and lacks a portion of them. The sample holds 200,000 to 250,000 clones; about 86% are singletons and the top ten take 3% to 3.5%. Source material: peripheral blood. The receptors stem from a woman aged 25 to 39 who had recovered from COVID-19.

The V call is TRBV7-8, the J call TRBJ2-3; 11 nucleotides match TRBD2. J gave up 3 bases and V 5 bases, and 13 bases lay outside the gene matches. The CDR3 runs to 18 residues. Germline values: CDR1 SGHVS, CDR2 FQNEAQ. For the CDR3, the DNA is TGTGCCAGCAGCCTGGGACTAGCGGAGAGCTGGGGTACAGATACGCAGTATTTT. As protein: CASSLGLAESWGTDTQYF.

This rearrangement joins TRBV30 to TRBJ2-7; D might be TRBD2 (5 bases). Trimming stripped 0 bases from V and 6 bases from J, with 15 bases between. Per germline, CDR1 GTSNPN and CDR2 SVGIG (reference sequence). This CDR3 contains 14 residues. CDR3 loop: CAWSVRSWSGEQYF. DNA of the CDR3: TGTGCCTGGAGTGTCCGATCGTGGAGCGGCGAGCAGTACTTC.

This CDR3 is CASSLPLAGGLDTQYF. The DNA of the CDR3 is TGCGCCAGCAGCTTACCACTAGCGGGGGGACTTGATACGCAGTATTTT. The V and J genes are TRBV5-1 and TRBJ2-3, with 12 bases identical to TRBD2. The CDR3 loop spans 16 amino acids. Germline CDR1 SGHRS, CDR2 YFSETQ. V lost 2 bases, J lost 6 bases, and 7 bases stayed unmatched.

The CDR3 DNA reads TGTGCCAGCAGCTCCCACGTGAGCTCCTACGAGCAGTACTTC. It is translated as CASSSHVSSYEQYF. The V call is TRBV7-9, the J call TRBJ2-7; D remains ambiguous. Germline CDR1 is SEHNR and CDR2 is FQNEAQ (reference sequence). The V gene lost 4 bases and the J gene lost 0 bases, with 10 bases spanning the gap. The CDR3 length is 14 residues.

V and J are TRBV3-1 (or the pseudogene TRBV3-2) and TRBJ1-6; a weak D match, TRBD1 (5 bases). The CDR3 loop spans 18 amino acids. V dropped 0 bases and J dropped 4 bases, with 16 bases sitting between them. The germline V gene encodes CDR1 LGHDT and CDR2 YNNKEL (reference sequence). For the CDR3, the DNA is TGTGCCAGCAGCCAAGATATCAGGGCCCAAGGGTATAATTCACCCCTCCACTTT. Its protein is CASSQDIRAQGYNSPLHF.

The DNA of the CDR3 is TGCAGCGTTGAAGAAAGGGGCCGGGGAGGTTACAATGAGCAGTTCTTC. Translation: CSVEERGRGGYNEQFF. The V gene is TRBV29-1, the J gene TRBJ2-1, with D perhaps matching TRBD2 (6 bases). Trimming took off 0 bases at V and 4 bases at J, with 16 bases between the two ends. CDR3 length equals 16 residues. Germline assignment: CDR1 SQVTM and CDR2 ANQGSEA.

The chain joins TRBV2 to TRBJ1-1; 10 bases align to TRBD1. This CDR3 region has 16 residues. After removal of 9 bases from V and 4 bases from J, the junction contained 14 bases not matched to a gene. The germline V gene has CDR1 SNHLY and CDR2 FYNNEI. Here the CDR3 reads CARTGWDDRGLTEAFF. The CDR3 coding sequence is TGTGCCAGAACCGGTTGGGATGACAGGGGGCTCACTGAAGCTTTCTTT.

This clone turned up a few times. The chain couples TRBV7-9 to TRBJ1-1; D not certain. V gave up 1 base and J gave up 1 base, with 19 bases separating them. There are 18 residues in the CDR3. The germline gives CDR1 SEHNR, CDR2 FQNEAQ (reference sequence). The CDR3 reads CASSLGLWAGAGNTEAFF. The CDR3 DNA follows: TGTGCCAGCAGCTTAGGTCTATGGGCAGGCGCAGGGAACACTGAAGCTTTCTTT.

The chain is built from TRBV5-6 and TRBJ2-7; TRBD1 might be the D (6 bases). Germline V gives CDR1 SGHDT, CDR2 YYEEEE. Trimming pared 7 bases from V and 3 bases from J, leaving 17 bases between. The CDR3 sequence is 14 residues long. The DNA of the CDR3 is TGTGCCAGCCCTTTAGGCCAGGGGAACTACGAGCAGTACTTC. Translating gives CASPLGQGNYEQYF.

The J gene is TRBJ1-2, the V gene TRBV9, with TRBD1 as a possible D gene (5 bases). Germline V gene data show CDR1 as SGDLS and CDR2 as YYNGEE. CDR3 length: 13 residues. The germline V and J ends were trimmed by 3 bases and 5 bases, with 11 bases remaining between them. CDR3 DNA sequence: TGTGCCAGCAGCGCGGACCAGGGTTATGGCTACACCTTC. It yields the protein CASSADQGYGYTF.

J is TRBJ2-2 and V is TRBV7-9, with D hard to call. V was clipped by 1 base and J by 5 bases, with 5 bases between them. CDR3 length equals 13 residues. The germline V gene has CDR1 SEHNR and CDR2 FQNEAQ (reference sequence). Here the CDR3 reads CASSLGGTGELFF. The CDR3 DNA sequence: TGTGCCAGCAGCTTAGGAGGTACCGGGGAGCTGTTTTTT. The variable domain in full, with the rest retrieved from reference TRBV7-9 and TRBJ2-2, is DTGVSQNPRHKITKRGQNVTFRCDPISEHNRLYWYRQTLGQGPEFLTYFQNEAQLEKSRLLSDRFSAERPKGSFSTLEIQRTEQGDSAMYLCASSLGGTGELFFGEGSRLTVL.

This chain links TRBV2 with TRBJ2-5; no clear D. This CDR3 has 14 residues. Germline V CDR1 and CDR2: SNHLY, FYNNEI. The germline V and J ends were trimmed by 5 bases and 2 bases, with 12 bases remaining between them. This CDR3 reads CASSLQPAQETQYF. The CDR3 DNA reads TGTGCCAGCAGTTTGCAACCCGCGCAAGAGACCCAGTACTTC. The variable domain in full, with the rest retrieved from reference TRBV2 and TRBJ2-5, is EPEVTQTPSHQVTQMGQEVILRCVPISNHLYFYWYRQILGQKVEFLVSFYNNEISEKSEIFDDQFSVERPDGSNFTLKIRSTKLEDSAMYFCASSLQPAQETQYFGPGTRLLVL.

This clone was seen more than once but under ten times. This sequence joins TRBV5-1 and TRBJ2-2, with a weak D call TRBD1 (6 bases). The CDR3 runs to 15 residues. CDR1 and CDR2 from the germline V gene are SGHRS and YFSETQ. V dropped 1 base and J dropped 0 bases, with 7 bases sitting between them. CDR3 nucleotides: TGCGCCAGCAGCTTGACAGGGCCGAACACCGGGGAGCTGTTTTTT. It yields the protein CASSLTGPNTGELFF.

The CDR3 nucleotides read TGTGCCAGCATTCAGACGTCAGGATTTTCCGGGGAGCTGTTTTTT. Protein product: CASIQTSGFSGELFF. V is TRBV6-5 and J is TRBJ2-2; no definite D call. The ends were cut back, 7 bases at V and 6 bases at J, with 18 bases in the middle. The CDR3 extends over 15 amino acids. CDR1 and CDR2 (germline): MNHEY, SVGAGI.

The chain uses TRBV5-1 and TRBJ1-4; D is possibly TRBD1 (5 bases). Trimming shortened V by 0 bases and J by 5 bases, and 8 bases separated the two germline ends. The germline CDR1 and CDR2 sequences are SGHRS and YFSETQ. CDR3 length: 14 residues. For the CDR3, the DNA is TGCGCCAGCAGCTTGGTGTCAGGGAATGAAAAACTGTTTTTT. Protein product: CASSLVSGNEKLFF.

A few counts support this clone. CDR3 coding DNA: TGTGCCAGTAGTATAAGGGTTGGGACAGCGAACACTGAAGCTTTCTTT. Protein: CASSIRVGTANTEAFF. This chain links TRBV19 with TRBJ1-1, with 7 bases matching TRBD1. The germline V gene encodes CDR1 LNHDA and CDR2 SQIVND (reference sequence). J lost 1 base, V lost 2 bases, and 7 bases had no gene match. The CDR3 runs to 16 residues. Together with reference TRBV19 and TRBJ1-1, the CDR3 gives the full variable domain: DGGITQSPKYLFRKEGQNVTLSCEQNLNHDAMYWYRQDPGQGLRLIYYSQIVNDFQKGDIAEGYSVSREKKESFPLTVTSAQKNPTAFYLCASSIRVGTANTEAFFGQGTRLTVV.

This sequence joins TRBV6-1 and TRBJ2-7; a weak D match, TRBD2 (6 bases). CDR3 length: 17 residues. V lost 4 bases and J 5 bases, leaving 24 bases between the germline ends. Looked up from germline, CDR1 is MNHNS and CDR2 is SASEGT. The CDR3 DNA is TGTGCCAGCAGTGCACTCCTACCGGGGGTTAGTATAGACGAGCAGTACTTC. The encoded protein is CASSALLPGVSIDEQYF.

V and J are TRBV25-1 and TRBJ1-5, with D unresolved. Germline V gives CDR1 MGHDK, CDR2 SYGVNS. This CDR3 comprises 15 residues. V lost 0 bases and J 3 bases, leaving 9 bases between the germline ends. In nucleotides, the CDR3 is TGTGCCAGCAGTGAATATGGCGGGTCCAATCAGCCCCAGCATTTT. Its protein is CASSEYGGSNQPQHF.

This clone was seen a handful of times. The gene calls are TRBV30 and TRBJ2-7; D is uncertain. Germline assignment: CDR1 GTSNPN and CDR2 SVGIG (reference sequence). The CDR3 has 11 residues. V lost 3 bases to trimming and J lost 4 bases, with 7 bases between them. Written as DNA, the CDR3 is TGTGCCTGGAGAACGGTTTACGAGCAGTACTTC. It translates to CAWRTVYEQYF.

This rearrangement joins TRBV2 to TRBJ1-3, with D perhaps matching TRBD1 (5 bases). The V end was cut by 11 bases, the J end by 0 bases, with 11 bases between. CDR1 and CDR2 from the germline V gene are SNHLY and FYNNEI. The CDR3 extends over 13 amino acids. CDR3 in DNA: TGTGCCTCACAGGTCGACTCTGGAAACACCATATATTTT. Protein product: CASQVDSGNTIYF.

The chain links TRBV29-1 to TRBJ2-3; possibly TRBD1 for D (6 bases). Germline CDR1 reads SQVTM; CDR2 reads ANQGSEA. Trimming left V 7 bases short and J 3 bases short, with 11 bases between. The CDR3 is 12 amino acids. The CDR3 nucleotides are TGCAGCGAGCAAACAGGGACAGATACGCAGTATTTT. This codes for CSEQTGTDTQYF.